This passage covers 25 T cell receptor beta chains from one sample sequenced in a study of blood T cell repertoires in COVID-19. This table comes from immunoSEQ multiplex PCR, and its TCRdb copy is limited to in-frame clones, with some not included. The table lists 10,000 or so clones, less than 85% of them singletons. Sequenced sample: peripheral blood. The receptor source for this set is a human donor in a cohort sampled during active COVID-19.

The CDR3 loop is CASSWSPGRGAETQYF. The CDR3 nucleotides read TGTGCCAGCAGCTGGAGCCCCGGGAGGGGAGCAGAGACCCAGTACTTC. The genes are TRBV7-2 and TRBJ2-5, with TRBD2 identical over 8 bases. Germline CDR1 is SGHTA and CDR2 is FQGNSA. The CDR3 has 16 residues. The V gene end was trimmed by 4 bases and the J gene end by 4 bases; junction bases not matched to a gene: 11. The whole variable domain, filled in from reference TRBV7-2 and TRBJ2-5, reads GAGVSQSPSNKVTEKGKDVELRCDPISGHTALYWYRQSLGQGLEFLIYFQGNSAPDKSGLPSDRFSAERTGGSVSTLTIQRTQQEDSAVYLCASSWSPGRGAETQYFGPGTRLLVL.

The count of this clone is one. This chain uses TRBV5-1 with TRBJ2-7; D remains unclear. Germline V gene lookup returns CDR1 SGHRS and CDR2 YFSETQ. The ends were cut back, 4 bases at V and 5 bases at J, with 16 bases in the middle. The CDR3 contains 14 residues. The CDR3 DNA follows: TGCGCCAGCAGCCTGACTCCTGGGTCAGACGAGCAGTACTTC. Translating it yields CASSLTPGSDEQYF.

The gene calls are TRBV2 and TRBJ2-7; 7 nucleotides align to TRBD1. The CDR3 runs 13 residues. CDR1 SNHLY and CDR2 FYNNEI come from the germline V gene. Germline trimming cut 7 bases from V and 3 bases from J; bases unmatched to any gene: 6. The CDR3 region has the DNA TGTGCCAGCACTGGGGGACAGAACTACGAGCAGTACTTC. It yields the protein CASTGGQNYEQYF.

The chain is built from TRBV7-2 and TRBJ1-1; 8 nucleotides match TRBD1. The CDR3 sequence is 17 residues long. The trim removed 4 bases at V and 1 base at J, leaving 11 bases unmatched. Germline V lookup: CDR1 SGHTA, CDR2 FQGNSA. The CDR3 loop is CASSSHGQGRGNTEAFF. The DNA of the CDR3 is TGTGCCAGCAGCTCGCACGGACAGGGACGAGGGAACACTGAAGCTTTCTTT.

The V gene is TRBV29-1, the J gene TRBJ1-6; 8 bases match TRBD1. This CDR3 region has 13 residues. Germline V gives CDR1 SQVTM, CDR2 ANQGSEA. With 6 bases clipped from V and 10 bases from J, the junction kept 8 bases outside the gene matches. The CDR3 protein is CSVRTGQESPLHF. The DNA for the CDR3 is TGCAGCGTAAGGACAGGGCAAGAGTCACCCCTCCACTTT.

J is TRBJ2-7 and V is TRBV28, with D maybe TRBD2 (6 bases). The V and J ends lost 7 bases and 3 bases respectively, with 13 bases between them. The CDR3 is 13 residues long. Germline CDR1 is MDHEN and CDR2 is SYDVKM. CDR3 sequence: CASTAGRIYEQYF. DNA of the CDR3: TGTGCCAGCACCGCCGGGAGAATCTACGAGCAGTACTTC.

This clone was counted between two and nine times. V and J are TRBV6-2 or TRBV6-3 and TRBJ2-7; 7 positions match TRBD1. Germline values: CDR1 MNHEY, CDR2 SVGEGT. The CDR3 is 13 amino acids. V lost 6 bases to trimming and J lost 7 bases; unmatched junction nucleotides: 9. The CDR3 region has the DNA TGTGCCAGCAGCCCACAGGGGTTTTGGGAGCAGTACTTC. The encoded protein is CASSPQGFWEQYF.

The chain carries TRBV3-1 (or the pseudogene TRBV3-2) and TRBJ2-5; TRBD2 is a possible D gene (6 bases). Germline values: CDR1 LGHDT, CDR2 YNNKEL (reference sequence). The CDR3 has 14 amino acids. Trimming removed 5 bases from V and 7 bases from J, with 17 bases in between. CDR3 loop: CASSSRTRRGTQYF. The CDR3 nucleotides are TGTGCCAGCAGCTCCCGGACACGGCGGGGGACCCAGTACTTC.

The chain uses TRBV5-1 and TRBJ2-5; 8 nucleotides agree with TRBD2. CDR3 length: 15 amino acids. V lost 0 bases, J lost 2 bases, and 3 bases stayed unmatched. The germline gives CDR1 SGHRS, CDR2 YFSETQ. The chain's CDR3 is CASSLGAGDQETQYF. CDR3 DNA sequence: TGCGCCAGCAGCTTGGGAGCGGGGGATCAAGAGACCCAGTACTTC.

Here the CDR3 reads CACTTGYTGELFF. As DNA, the CDR3 is TGTGCCTGCACGACAGGGTACACCGGGGAGCTGTTTTTT. The V and J genes are TRBV30 and TRBJ2-2; 7 bases map to TRBD1. After removal of 6 bases from V and 3 bases from J, the junction contained 4 bases not matched to a gene. This CDR3 contains 13 residues. Germline V gene data show CDR1 as GTSNPN and CDR2 as SVGIG (reference sequence).

The sample holds a few counts of this clone. V and J are TRBV7-2 and TRBJ1-1, with D maybe TRBD1 (6 bases). The germline V gene encodes CDR1 SGHTA and CDR2 FQGNSA. V lost 5 bases to trimming and J lost 4 bases, with 14 bases between them. The CDR3 has 14 amino acids. The CDR3 DNA reads as TGTGCCAGCAGCGGACACAGGGTGATCACTGAAGCTTTCTTT. Protein product: CASSGHRVITEAFF.

The gene calls are TRBV5-4 and TRBJ2-1; the D gene is possibly TRBD2 (6 bases). CDR1 SGHNT and CDR2 YYREEE come from the germline V gene (reference sequence). This CDR3 spans 13 amino acids. The V gene lost 4 bases and the J gene lost 5 bases, with 10 bases spanning the gap. The CDR3 spells CASSPRLDNEQFF. The CDR3 DNA sequence: TGTGCCAGCAGCCCCCGACTAGACAATGAGCAGTTCTTC. The entire variable domain, with the rest obtained from reference TRBV5-4 and TRBJ2-1, is as follows: ETGVTQSPTHLIKTRGQQVTLRCSSQSGHNTVSWYQQALGQGPQFIFQYYREEENGRGNFPPRFSGLQFPNYSSELNVNALELDDSALYLCASSPRLDNEQFFGPGTRLTVL.

This chain connects TRBV7-9 to TRBJ1-5; TRBD1 agrees at 11 bases. This CDR3 contains 15 residues. J gave up 7 bases and V 3 bases, and 5 bases lay outside the gene matches. Germline V lookup: CDR1 SEHNR, CDR2 FQNEAQ (reference sequence). CDR3 in amino acids: CASSFGTGGGQPQHF. The CDR3 region has the DNA TGTGCCAGCAGCTTCGGGACAGGGGGAGGACAGCCCCAGCATTTT.

The chain combines TRBV12-3 or TRBV12-4 with TRBJ2-5; TRBD2 aligns across 9 bases. The CDR3 has 12 residues. J lost 14 bases, V lost 3 bases, and 7 bases had no gene match. DNA for the CDR3: TGTGCCAGCAGTTTCTTCAGGACTAGCGCCTACTTC. This gives the protein CASSFFRTSAYF.

This clone has just one count. The chain has TRBV6-5 and TRBJ1-5, with a tentative D call TRBD1 (5 bases). Trimming stripped 8 bases from V and 0 bases from J, with 14 bases between. Per the germline V gene, CDR1 is MNHEY and CDR2 is SVGAGI. The CDR3 spans 15 residues. The CDR3 DNA follows: TGTGCCAGCGGCAGGGATCCATATAGCAATCAGCCCCAGCATTTT. Protein: CASGRDPYSNQPQHF.

This chain joins TRBV2 and TRBJ2-7; 7 nucleotides align to TRBD2. In germline, CDR1 is SNHLY, CDR2 FYNNEI. The CDR3 is made up of 13 amino acids. V shed 10 bases and J 0 bases; nucleotides not matched to a gene: 6. The CDR3 loop is CATTLADSYEQYF. The CDR3 region has the DNA TGTGCCACAACCCTAGCGGACTCCTACGAGCAGTACTTC.

CDR3 nucleotides: TGTGCCAGCAGCTCCGGACAGCGAGCTTTCTTT. Protein sequence: CASSSGQRAFF. The rearrangement uses TRBV7-3 and TRBJ1-1; a possible D gene is TRBD1 (6 bases). This CDR3 spans 11 amino acids. V lost 4 bases, J lost 10 bases, and 10 bases lay in between. CDR1 SGHTA and CDR2 FQGTGA come from the germline V gene.

The rearrangement links TRBV20-1 to TRBJ1-1; 8 bases fit TRBD1. The CDR3 consists of 14 residues. Losses at the gene ends were 3 bases for V and 0 bases for J; bases not matched to a gene: 3. Germline loops: CDR1 DFQATT, CDR2 SNEGSKA (reference sequence). The CDR3 sequence is CSASDRGMNTEAFF. DNA for the CDR3: TGCAGTGCTAGTGACAGGGGCATGAACACTGAAGCTTTCTTT.

The chain carries TRBV19 and TRBJ1-6, with 7 bases matching TRBD1. The V gene's germline CDR1 is LNHDA and CDR2 SQIVND (reference sequence). The CDR3 totals 14 residues. Trimming at V came to 6 bases and at J to 5 bases, leaving 4 bases not matched to a gene. The CDR3: CASRGQRNNSPLHF. CDR3 nucleotide sequence: TGTGCCAGTAGGGGACAGCGAAATAATTCACCCCTCCACTTT.

The J gene is TRBJ2-7, the V gene TRBV3-1 (or the pseudogene TRBV3-2); no definite D call. V was clipped by 2 bases and J by 3 bases, with 8 bases between them. The CDR3 is made up of 13 amino acids. Germline-derived CDR1 and CDR2 are LGHDT and YNNKEL (reference sequence). CDR3 sequence: CASSQLPGYEQYF. The DNA of the CDR3 is TGTGCCAGCAGCCAATTACCCGGCTACGAGCAGTACTTC.

The V gene is TRBV5-1, the J gene TRBJ2-2, with a tentative D call TRBD1 (6 bases). The CDR3 has 16 residues. CDR1 is SGHRS, CDR2 YFSETQ, per germline. Trimming took off 4 bases at V and 2 bases at J, with 15 bases between the two ends. The CDR3 sequence: CASSPRTESNTGELFF. CDR3 sequence (DNA): TGCGCCAGCAGCCCCCGGACAGAAAGCAACACCGGGGAGCTGTTTTTT.

This sequence joins TRBV15 and TRBJ1-1, with D perhaps TRBD1 (5 bases). With 3 bases removed from V and 10 bases from J, the gap between germline ends came to 15 bases. This CDR3 has 13 amino acids. From germline, CDR1 is LNHNV and CDR2 YYDKDF (reference sequence). The CDR3 DNA follows: TGTGCCACCAGCAGGGGACGGGGGATGGCAGCTTTCTTT. Amino acids: CATSRGRGMAAFF.

The chain has TRBV19 and TRBJ2-4; the match to TRBD1 covers 7 bases. This CDR3 contains 15 residues. The V segment lost 3 bases and the J segment 0 bases; nucleotides outside the gene matches: 2. The germline V gene has CDR1 LNHDA and CDR2 SQIVND (reference sequence). CDR3 sequence reads: CASSMGQLAKNIQYF. The CDR3 bases are TGTGCCAGTAGTATGGGACAGCTAGCCAAAAACATTCAGTACTTC.

The chain recombines TRBV11-2 with TRBJ1-1; D is unresolved. CDR1 is SGHAT and CDR2 is FQNNGV in the germline V gene. The CDR3 contains 14 residues. The ends were cut back, 7 bases at V and 1 base at J, with 13 bases in the middle. CDR3 sequence: CASTPDIRNTEAFF. For the CDR3, the DNA is TGTGCCAGCACCCCCGACATCAGGAACACTGAAGCTTTCTTT. The variable domain in full, with the rest retrieved from reference TRBV11-2 and TRBJ1-1, is EAGVAQSPRYKIIEKRQSVAFWCNPISGHATLYWYQQILGQGPKLLIQFQNNGVVDDSQLPKDRFSAERLKGVDSTLKIQPAKLEDSAVYLCASTPDIRNTEAFFGQGTRLTVV.

In this sample, this clone turned up a few times. V is TRBV2 and J is TRBJ2-7; 7 nucleotides line up with TRBD1. The CDR3 extends over 14 amino acids. The V gene's germline CDR1 is SNHLY and CDR2 FYNNEI. V shed 4 bases and J 6 bases; nucleotides not matched to a gene: 9. CDR3 in DNA: TGTGCCAGCAGTGCACCGGGACAGTGGAGCGAGCAGTACTTC. This sequence encodes CASSAPGQWSEQYF.